This entry features one T cell receptor (beta chain) sequence. Its antigen is not identified. The method was immunoSEQ multiplex PCR; TCRdb's version includes in-frame clones alone and lacks a portion of them. The sample consists of about 20,000 clones, roughly 89% of them appearing once. The record originates from a study of T cell therapy after organ transplantation. As for the study in general: Patients received a median of 1.92 x 10^8 CMV-specific T cells over 2 to 6 infusions. Blood for the long-term post-therapy sample came 20 to 29 weeks after therapy.

The time point is: 20-29 weeks after completion of therapy. The study, taken as a whole, reports: In nonresponders, reduced coverage from low CD8+ yield may limit detected expansions.

The sequence was collected from a human patient who had received a solid organ transplant and had CMV disease. Some T cells may be supplied by the graft donor. Material: CD8+ T cells from blood, obtained after autologous CMV-specific T cell therapy.

The CDR3: CAISAGQGADTQYF. In nucleotides, the CDR3 is TGTGCCATCAGTGCGGGACAGGGTGCAGATACGCAGTATTTT. This rearrangement joins TRBV10-3 to TRBJ2-3, with TRBD1 matching 9 bases. J lost 4 bases, V lost 4 bases, and 3 bases had no gene match. From germline, CDR1 is ENHRY and CDR2 SYGVKD. The CDR3 length is 14 residues.